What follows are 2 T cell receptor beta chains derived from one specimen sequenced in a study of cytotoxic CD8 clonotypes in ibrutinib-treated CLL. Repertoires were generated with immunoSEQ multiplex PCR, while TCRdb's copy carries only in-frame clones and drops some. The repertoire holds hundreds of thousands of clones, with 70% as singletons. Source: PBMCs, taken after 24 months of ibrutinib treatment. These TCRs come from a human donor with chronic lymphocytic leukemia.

The CDR3 loop is CASSVGADYNEQFF. Here the CDR3 DNA reads TGTGCCAGCAGCGTGGGAGCGGACTACAATGAGCAGTTCTTC. V is TRBV9 and J is TRBJ2-1, with D possibly matching TRBD2 (5 bases). CDR1 SGDLS and CDR2 YYNGEE come from the germline V gene. The CDR3 consists of 14 residues. V dropped 2 bases and J dropped 3 bases, with 9 bases sitting between them.

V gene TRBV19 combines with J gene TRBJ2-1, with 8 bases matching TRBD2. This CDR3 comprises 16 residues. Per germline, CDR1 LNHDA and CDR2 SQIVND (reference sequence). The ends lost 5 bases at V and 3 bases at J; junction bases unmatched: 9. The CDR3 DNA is TGTGCCAGTAGTCCGTTTACAGCGGGAGTCTACAATGAGCAGTTCTTC. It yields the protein CASSPFTAGVYNEQFF.